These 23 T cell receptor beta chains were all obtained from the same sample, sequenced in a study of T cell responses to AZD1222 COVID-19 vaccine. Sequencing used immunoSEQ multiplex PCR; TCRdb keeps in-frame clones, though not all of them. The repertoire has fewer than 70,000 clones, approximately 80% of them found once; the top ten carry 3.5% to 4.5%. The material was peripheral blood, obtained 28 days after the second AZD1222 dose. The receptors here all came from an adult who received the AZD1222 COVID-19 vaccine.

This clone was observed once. CDR3: CASKENSEKLFF. The DNA of the CDR3 is TGTGCCAGCAAGGAGAACAGTGAAAAACTGTTTTTT. The gene calls are TRBV2 and TRBJ1-4; D gene unclear. This CDR3 is built from 12 residues. The germline V gene encodes CDR1 SNHLY and CDR2 FYNNEI. V dropped 7 bases and J dropped 7 bases, with 10 bases sitting between them.

The CDR3 reads CASSPRTSGADTQYF. For the CDR3, the DNA is TGTGCCAGCTCACCAAGGACTAGCGGGGCGGATACGCAGTATTTT. The gene calls are TRBV18 and TRBJ2-3; TRBD2 matches 12 bases. There are 15 residues in the CDR3. The ends lost 2 bases at V and 6 bases at J; junction bases unmatched: 3. Germline CDR1 and CDR2: KGHSH and LQKENI.

As DNA, the CDR3 is TGTGCCAGCAGCTTCACCGGGGAAGCGGATTCACCCCTCCACTTT. Protein: CASSFTGEADSPLHF. The genes are TRBV7-8 and TRBJ1-6; D is unclear. The CDR3 spans 15 residues. CDR1 and CDR2 (germline): SGHVS, FQNEAQ. V was trimmed by 3 bases and J by 8 bases, leaving 14 bases between them.

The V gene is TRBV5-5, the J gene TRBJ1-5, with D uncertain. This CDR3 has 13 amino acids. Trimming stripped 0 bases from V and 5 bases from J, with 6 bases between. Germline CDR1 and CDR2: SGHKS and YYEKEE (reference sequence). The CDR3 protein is CASSLGGDQPQHF. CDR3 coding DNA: TGTGCCAGCAGCTTGGGCGGGGATCAGCCCCAGCATTTT.

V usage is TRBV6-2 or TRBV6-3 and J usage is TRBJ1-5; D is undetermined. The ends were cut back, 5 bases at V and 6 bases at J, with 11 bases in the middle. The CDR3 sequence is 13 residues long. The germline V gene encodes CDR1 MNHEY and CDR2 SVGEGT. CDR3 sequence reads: CASSRGEGQPQHF. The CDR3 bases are TGTGCCAGCAGTCGCGGGGAGGGTCAGCCCCAGCATTTT.

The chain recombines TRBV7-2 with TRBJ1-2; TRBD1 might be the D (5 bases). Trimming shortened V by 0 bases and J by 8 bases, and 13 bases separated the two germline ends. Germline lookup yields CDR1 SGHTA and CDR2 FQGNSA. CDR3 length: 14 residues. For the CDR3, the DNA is TGTGCCAGCAGCTTAGCAGGGGCCCCAGTGGGCTACACCTTC. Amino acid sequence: CASSLAGAPVGYTF.

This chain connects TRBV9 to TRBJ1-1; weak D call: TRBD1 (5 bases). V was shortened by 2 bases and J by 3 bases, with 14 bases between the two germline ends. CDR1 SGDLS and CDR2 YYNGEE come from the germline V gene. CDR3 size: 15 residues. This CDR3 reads CASSVASQAYTEAFF. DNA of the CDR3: TGTGCCAGCAGCGTTGCGTCACAGGCCTACACTGAAGCTTTCTTT.

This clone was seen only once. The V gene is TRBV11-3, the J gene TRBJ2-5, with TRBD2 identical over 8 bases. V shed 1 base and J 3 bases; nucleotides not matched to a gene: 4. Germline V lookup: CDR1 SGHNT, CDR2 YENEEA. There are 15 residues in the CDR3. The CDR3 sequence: CASSLGTSGEETQYF. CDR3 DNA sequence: TGTGCCAGCAGCTTAGGTACTAGCGGAGAAGAGACCCAGTACTTC.

The CDR3 reads CASSLSTEAFF. Written as DNA, the CDR3 is TGTGCCAGCAGTTTGAGCACTGAAGCTTTCTTT. The chain links TRBV28 to TRBJ1-1; D unclear. V shed 3 bases and J shed 4 bases, with 3 bases lying between them. The length of the CDR3 is 11 residues. In germline, CDR1 is MDHEN, CDR2 SYDVKM. The entire variable domain, with the rest obtained from reference TRBV28 and TRBJ1-1, is as follows: DVKVTQSSRYLVKRTGEKVFLECVQDMDHENMFWYRQDPGLGLRLIYFSYDVKMKEKGDIPEGYSVSREKKERFSLILESASTNQTSMYLCASSLSTEAFFGQGTRLTVV.

CDR3 amino acids: CASSLGQEQYF. The CDR3 nucleotides are TGTGCCAGCAGCTTAGGACAGGAGCAGTACTTC. The chain uses TRBV11-2 and TRBJ2-7, with D perhaps matching TRBD1 (5 bases). The germline V and J ends were trimmed by 1 base and 7 bases, with 5 bases remaining between them. The CDR3 loop spans 11 amino acids. The V gene's germline CDR1 is SGHAT and CDR2 FQNNGV.

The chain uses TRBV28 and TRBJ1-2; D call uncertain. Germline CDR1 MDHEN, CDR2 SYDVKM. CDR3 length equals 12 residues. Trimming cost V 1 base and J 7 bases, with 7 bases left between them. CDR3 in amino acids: CASSLFGVGYTF. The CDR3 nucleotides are TGTGCCAGCAGTTTATTTGGGGTTGGCTACACCTTC.

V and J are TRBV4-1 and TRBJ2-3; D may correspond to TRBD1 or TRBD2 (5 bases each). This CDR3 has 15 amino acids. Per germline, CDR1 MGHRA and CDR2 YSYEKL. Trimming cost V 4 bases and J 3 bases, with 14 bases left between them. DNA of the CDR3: TGCGCCAGCAGCCTCGGACCTGGGGGTACAGATACGCAGTATTTT. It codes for CASSLGPGGTDTQYF.

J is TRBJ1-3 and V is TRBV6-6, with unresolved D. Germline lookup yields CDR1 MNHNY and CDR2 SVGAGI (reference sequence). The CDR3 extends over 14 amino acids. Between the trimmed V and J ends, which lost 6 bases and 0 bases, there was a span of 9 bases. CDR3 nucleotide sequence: TGTGCCAGCAGGTCTGTGGTCTCTGGAAACACCATATATTTT. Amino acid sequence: CASRSVVSGNTIYF.

CDR3 nucleotides: TGTGCCAGCAGCCCACGGACGGGAGCCCAAAATTCACCCCTCCACTTT. Residues: CASSPRTGAQNSPLHF. This sequence joins TRBV3-1 (or the pseudogene TRBV3-2) and TRBJ1-6; D remains ambiguous. The CDR3 length is 16 residues. Looked up from germline, CDR1 is LGHDT and CDR2 is YNNKEL (reference sequence). V gave up 4 bases and J gave up 7 bases, with 17 bases separating them.

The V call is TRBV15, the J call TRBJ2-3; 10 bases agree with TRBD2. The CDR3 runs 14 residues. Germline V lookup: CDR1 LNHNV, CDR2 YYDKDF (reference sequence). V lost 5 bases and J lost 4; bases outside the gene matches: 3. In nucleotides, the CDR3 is TGTGCCACCAGCCGAGGACTAGCGGCAGATACGCAGTATTTT. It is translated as CATSRGLAADTQYF.

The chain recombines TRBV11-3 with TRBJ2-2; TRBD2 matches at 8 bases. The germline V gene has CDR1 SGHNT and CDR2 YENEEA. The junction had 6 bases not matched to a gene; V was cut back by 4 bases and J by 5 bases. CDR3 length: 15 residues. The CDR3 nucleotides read TGTGCCAGCAGCTCATCCGGGAGGGGGACCGGGGAGCTGTTTTTT. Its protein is CASSSSGRGTGELFF.

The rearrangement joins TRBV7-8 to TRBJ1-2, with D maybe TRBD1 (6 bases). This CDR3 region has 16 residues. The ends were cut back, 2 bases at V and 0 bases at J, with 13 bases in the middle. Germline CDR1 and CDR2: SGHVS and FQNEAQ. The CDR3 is CASSLTADSSNYGYTF. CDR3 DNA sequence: TGTGCCAGCAGCTTAACGGCGGACAGTTCTAACTATGGCTACACCTTC.

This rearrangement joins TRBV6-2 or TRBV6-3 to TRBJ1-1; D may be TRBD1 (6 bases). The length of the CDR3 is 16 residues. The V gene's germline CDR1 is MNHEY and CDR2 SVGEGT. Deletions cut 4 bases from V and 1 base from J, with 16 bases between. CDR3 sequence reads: CASSSNWGRGNTEAFF. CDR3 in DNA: TGTGCCAGCAGTTCGAACTGGGGGCGCGGGAACACTGAAGCTTTCTTT.

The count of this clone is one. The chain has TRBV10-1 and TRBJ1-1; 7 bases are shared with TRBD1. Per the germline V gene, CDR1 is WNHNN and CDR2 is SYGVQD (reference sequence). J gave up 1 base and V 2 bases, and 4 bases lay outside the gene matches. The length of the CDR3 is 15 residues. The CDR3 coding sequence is TGCGCCAGCAGTGAGAGTGACAGGGAGAACACTGAAGCTTTCTTT. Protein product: CASSESDRENTEAFF.

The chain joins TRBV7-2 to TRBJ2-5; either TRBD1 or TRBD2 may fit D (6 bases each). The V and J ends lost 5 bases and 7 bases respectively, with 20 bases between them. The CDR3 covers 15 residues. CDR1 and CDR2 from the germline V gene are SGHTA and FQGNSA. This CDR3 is CASSALVGGSATQYF. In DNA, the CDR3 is TGTGCCAGCAGCGCCCTGGTAGGGGGGTCAGCGACCCAGTACTTC. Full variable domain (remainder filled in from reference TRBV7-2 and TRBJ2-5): GAGVSQSPSNKVTEKGKDVELRCDPISGHTALYWYRQSLGQGLEFLIYFQGNSAPDKSGLPSDRFSAERTGGSVSTLTIQRTQQEDSAVYLCASSALVGGSATQYFGPGTRLLVL.

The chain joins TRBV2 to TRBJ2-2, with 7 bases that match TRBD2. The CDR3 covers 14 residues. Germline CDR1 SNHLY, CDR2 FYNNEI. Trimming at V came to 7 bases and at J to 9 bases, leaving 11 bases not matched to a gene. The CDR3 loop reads CASTAGWGGRELFF. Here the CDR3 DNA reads TGTGCCAGCACTGCTGGATGGGGGGGTAGGGAGCTGTTTTTT.

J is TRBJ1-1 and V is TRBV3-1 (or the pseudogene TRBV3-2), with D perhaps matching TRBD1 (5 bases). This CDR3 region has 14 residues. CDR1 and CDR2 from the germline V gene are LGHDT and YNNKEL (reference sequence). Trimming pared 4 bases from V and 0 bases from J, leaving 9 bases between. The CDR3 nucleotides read TGTGCCAGCAGCCGAGACAGTCTGAACACTGAAGCTTTCTTT. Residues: CASSRDSLNTEAFF.

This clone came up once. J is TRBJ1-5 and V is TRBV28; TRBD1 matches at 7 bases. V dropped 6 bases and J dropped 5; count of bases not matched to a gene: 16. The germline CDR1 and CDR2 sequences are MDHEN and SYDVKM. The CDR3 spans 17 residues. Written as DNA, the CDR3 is TGTGCCAGCAGAATTGCCGGGACAGAAAGGCCCGATCAGCCCCAGCATTTT. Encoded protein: CASRIAGTERPDQPQHF.